Below, 32 T cell receptor beta chains from the same sample are listed, as sequenced in a study of T cells in localized non-small cell lung cancer. Produced via immunoSEQ multiplex PCR; TCRdb's table is partial and in-frame only. Of some 25,000 clones in the sample, approximately 90% were seen once. This specimen consisted of PBMCs, obtained before any cancer treatment. These receptors originate from a man aged 40-75 years with stage II lung adenocarcinoma.

The rearrangement uses TRBV13 and TRBJ1-1; D remains ambiguous. Germline loops: CDR1 PRHDT, CDR2 FYEKMQ (reference sequence). Trimming removed 5 bases from V and 3 bases from J, with 4 bases in between. The CDR3 is 11 residues long. The CDR3 sequence: CASSAYTEAFF. The CDR3 DNA follows: TGTGCCAGCAGCGCCTACACTGAAGCTTTCTTT. The whole variable domain, remainder taken from reference TRBV13 and TRBJ1-1, is AAGVIQSPRHLIKEKRETATLKCYPIPRHDTVYWYQQGPGQDPQFLISFYEKMQSDKGSIPDRFSAQQFSDYHSELNMSSLELGDSALYFCASSAYTEAFFGQGTRLTVV.

The chain employs TRBV7-8 and TRBJ2-1; D may be TRBD2 (5 bases). V lost 1 base and J lost 7, with 8 bases in between. Germline CDR1 SGHVS, CDR2 FQNEAQ. The CDR3 totals 13 residues. DNA of the CDR3: TGTGCCAGCAGCTTAGGCTGGACTAATGAGCAGTTCTTC. Protein product: CASSLGWTNEQFF.

The chain joins TRBV7-6 to TRBJ1-1; D is perhaps TRBD1 (5 bases). CDR1 is SGHVS, CDR2 FNYEAQ, per germline. The V and J ends lost 1 base and 5 bases respectively, with 8 bases between them. This CDR3 region has 13 residues. This CDR3 is CASSLDQGTEAFF. DNA for the CDR3: TGTGCCAGCAGCTTAGATCAGGGAACTGAAGCTTTCTTT.

This clone was detected only once. The chain couples TRBV27 to TRBJ2-7, with 9 positions matching TRBD2. The junction had 4 bases not matched to a gene; V was cut back by 4 bases and J by 3 bases. CDR1 is MNHEY and CDR2 is SMNVEV in the germline V gene (reference sequence). This CDR3 is built from 14 residues. CDR3: CASSYSGSYYEQYF. For the CDR3, the DNA is TGTGCCAGCAGTTATAGCGGGAGTTACTACGAGCAGTACTTC.

V is TRBV6-4 and J is TRBJ2-1, with 11 bases matching TRBD2. Germline V gives CDR1 MRHNA, CDR2 SNTAGT. The V gene end was trimmed by 3 bases and the J gene end by 5 bases; junction bases not matched to a gene: 9. The CDR3 is made up of 17 amino acids. As DNA, the CDR3 is TGTGCCAGCAGTGATCCTACTAGCGGGAGAACCCACAATGAGCAGTTCTTC. As protein: CASSDPTSGRTHNEQFF.

This clone is a singleton in its sample. The V gene is TRBV11-2, the J gene TRBJ2-7; 8 bases are a match to TRBD2. Germline V gene sequence: CDR1 SGHAT, CDR2 FQNNGV. Trimming took 4 bases from V and 2 from J; bases not matched to a gene: 4. This CDR3 has 14 amino acids. CDR3 region: CASSWRGEAYEQYF. In nucleotides, the CDR3 is TGTGCCAGCAGCTGGCGGGGGGAGGCCTACGAGCAGTACTTC.

CDR3 DNA: TGTGCCAGCAGTCGGACTAGCGGGGGCATCCCGAACACCGGGGAGCTGTTTTTT. Amino acid sequence: CASSRTSGGIPNTGELFF. V and J are TRBV28 and TRBJ1-3; 13 bases match TRBD2. The J call may be incorrect, as the DNA end agrees better with TRBJ2-2. Germline CDR1 MDHEN, CDR2 SYDVKM. This CDR3 has 18 residues.

This chain joins TRBV30 and TRBJ1-2; D perhaps matches TRBD1 (5 bases). There are 13 residues in the CDR3. Trimming shortened V by 2 bases and J by 9 bases, and 16 bases separated the two germline ends. From germline, CDR1 is GTSNPN and CDR2 SVGIG (reference sequence). In nucleotides, the CDR3 is TGTGCCTGGAGTAGGGACCATGCGGATAGCTACACCTTC. Protein: CAWSRDHADSYTF.

The chain recombines TRBV5-5 with TRBJ1-2; 11 bases agree with TRBD1. Germline CDR1 SGHKS, CDR2 YYEKEE (reference sequence). Losses at the gene ends were 4 bases for V and 8 bases for J; bases not matched to a gene: 10. This CDR3 spans 15 amino acids. The chain's CDR3 is CASSDRTGGFRGYTF. The DNA of the CDR3 is TGTGCCAGCAGCGACCGGACAGGGGGCTTTAGAGGCTACACCTTC.

The chain employs TRBV6-5 and TRBJ1-1, with unresolved D. Germline assignment: CDR1 MNHEY and CDR2 SVGAGI. The CDR3 is 13 residues long. V was clipped by 4 bases and J by 3 bases, with 9 bases between them. The CDR3 region is CASSSDGDTEAFF. The CDR3, as DNA: TGTGCCAGCAGTTCCGACGGGGACACTGAAGCTTTCTTT.

The chain links TRBV7-8 to TRBJ1-2; no reliable D call. CDR3 length: 13 amino acids. With 1 base removed from V and 6 bases from J, the gap between germline ends came to 9 bases. The germline CDR1 and CDR2 sequences are SGHVS and FQNEAQ. The CDR3 nucleotides read TGTGCCAGCAGCTTAGGGGAAACCGATGGCTACACCTTC. This codes for CASSLGETDGYTF.

CDR3 protein: CASKGLAGGTFYNEQFF. CDR3 nucleotides: TGTGCCAGTAAGGGACTAGCGGGAGGAACATTCTACAATGAGCAGTTCTTC. The chain recombines TRBV19 with TRBJ2-1; 15 bases line up with TRBD2. With 7 bases clipped from V and 3 bases from J, the junction kept 7 bases outside the gene matches. Germline V gives CDR1 LNHDA, CDR2 SQIVND (reference sequence). This CDR3 is 17 amino acids long.

Points on this clone: Because the CDR3 is missing its conserved closing phenylalanine or tryptophan, this is likely a read error. The chain links TRBV9 to TRBJ2-7; a weak D match, TRBD2 (5 bases). Trimming removed 4 bases from V and 2 bases from J, with 13 bases in between. The CDR3 is 14 amino acids. From germline, CDR1 is SGDLS and CDR2 YYNGEE. Here the CDR3 reads CASSPDLSTYEQYL. CDR3 nucleotide sequence: TGTGCCAGCAGCCCGGACTTATCCACCTACGAGCAGTACCTC.

The chain carries TRBV18 and TRBJ2-1, with 7 bases that match TRBD1. The CDR3 length is 15 residues. Germline V gene sequence: CDR1 KGHSH, CDR2 LQKENI. V lost 3 bases and J lost 6; bases outside the gene matches: 8. CDR3 in amino acids: CASSPWQGETNEQFF. Written as DNA, the CDR3 is TGTGCCAGCTCACCGTGGCAGGGGGAGACCAATGAGCAGTTCTTC.

The chain carries TRBV9 and TRBJ2-3; D unclear. Germline CDR1 reads SGDLS; CDR2 reads YYNGEE. This CDR3 is 15 amino acids long. The V end was cut by 0 bases, the J end by 2 bases, with 10 bases between. In DNA, the CDR3 is TGTGCCAGCAGCGTAGTAGTGACTGACACAGATACGCAGTATTTT. Its translation is CASSVVVTDTDTQYF.

V and J are TRBV4-2 and TRBJ2-4; 9 nucleotides line up with TRBD2. The CDR3 runs to 17 residues. Germline-derived CDR1 and CDR2 are LGHNA and YNFKEQ. With 2 bases clipped from V and 6 bases from J, the junction kept 11 bases outside the gene matches. The CDR3, as DNA: TGTGCCAGCAGCCAACTAAGCGGGGGGACCGGGATAAACATTCAGTACTTC. Translated, it gives CASSQLSGGTGINIQYF.

V is TRBV11-3 and J is TRBJ1-3; D remains ambiguous. Germline CDR1 SGHNT, CDR2 YENEEA. This CDR3 is 15 amino acids long. Trimming took 3 bases from V and 0 from J, leaving 9 bases between them. CDR3 sequence reads: CASSFRRNSGNTIYF. The CDR3 region has the DNA TGTGCCAGCAGCTTCCGAAGGAACTCTGGAAACACCATATATTTT. Supplemented by reference TRBV11-3 and TRBJ1-3, the full variable domain reads EAGVVQSPRYKIIEKKQPVAFWCNPISGHNTLYWYLQNLGQGPELLIRYENEEAVDDSQLPKDRFSAERLKGVDSTLKIQPAELGDSAVYLCASSFRRNSGNTIYFGEGSWLTVV.

The genes are TRBV5-1 and TRBJ2-3, with TRBD2 matching over 10 bases. Germline V gene data show CDR1 as SGHRS and CDR2 as YFSETQ. This CDR3 has 15 amino acids. Losses at the gene ends were 5 bases for V and 6 bases for J; bases not matched to a gene: 9. The CDR3 coding sequence is TGCGCCAGCAGGGCCTTAGCGGGAGGACGGGATACGCAGTATTTT. This sequence encodes CASRALAGGRDTQYF.

This clone was counted between two and nine times. The chain links TRBV6-5 to TRBJ1-5; 10 positions match TRBD1. CDR3 size: 15 residues. Trimming at V came to 5 bases and at J to 3 bases, leaving 4 bases not matched to a gene. Looked up from germline, CDR1 is MNHEY and CDR2 is SVGAGI. CDR3 DNA: TGTGCCAGCAGTGGAGGACAGGGGGACAATCAGCCCCAGCATTTT. This codes for CASSGGQGDNQPQHF.

This clone has more than one count but fewer than ten. The chain is built from TRBV10-1 and TRBJ1-2, with TRBD1 identical over 7 bases. Germline trimming cut 0 bases from V and 8 bases from J; bases unmatched to any gene: 6. Germline CDR1 reads WNHNN; CDR2 reads SYGVQD (reference sequence). The CDR3 consists of 14 residues. The CDR3 nucleotides read TGCGCCAGCAGTGAGTCCCCAGGGGGGGACGGCTACACCTTC. Its translation: CASSESPGGDGYTF.

This chain connects TRBV10-3 to TRBJ2-3; D may be TRBD2 (6 bases). The CDR3 loop spans 14 amino acids. Between the trimmed V and J ends, which lost 11 bases and 3 bases, there was a span of 18 bases. Germline V gene sequence: CDR1 ENHRY, CDR2 SYGVKD. The CDR3 DNA follows: TGTGCCGCCCGGGGGACGACTAGAACAGATACGCAGTATTTT. It translates to CAARGTTRTDTQYF.

The V and J genes are TRBV30 and TRBJ1-2; no firm D call. The CDR3 length is 9 residues. Germline V gives CDR1 GTSNPN, CDR2 SVGIG (reference sequence). The CDR3, as DNA: TGTGCGCGTTTCGGTGGCTACACCTTC. Its protein is CARFGGYTF.

The chain combines TRBV2 with TRBJ2-2, with D possibly matching TRBD1 (5 bases). This CDR3 has 14 residues. With 4 bases removed from V and 6 bases from J, the gap between germline ends came to 12 bases. The germline gives CDR1 SNHLY, CDR2 FYNNEI. CDR3 coding DNA: TGTGCCAGCAGTGGGACCAGGGCGGCCGGGGAGCTGTTTTTT. Amino acids: CASSGTRAAGELFF.

The CDR3 DNA reads TGTGCCATCAGCGATGGGACAGGGATTAGGAATGAGCAGTTCTTC. Amino acid sequence: CAISDGTGIRNEQFF. The chain has TRBV10-3 and TRBJ2-1; 9 bases match TRBD1. The length of the CDR3 is 15 residues. J gave up 7 bases and V 6 bases, and 10 bases lay outside the gene matches. CDR1 is ENHRY, CDR2 SYGVKD, per germline.

This sequence joins TRBV7-2 and TRBJ1-5; no clear D. Germline CDR1 is SGHTA and CDR2 is FQGNSA. CDR3 length: 12 amino acids. Trimming cost V 1 base and J 5 bases, with 3 bases left between them. CDR3 sequence (DNA): TGTGCCAGCAGCTTAGTTGATCAGCCCCAGCATTTT. Its protein is CASSLVDQPQHF.

The CDR3 reads CASSQEGNYYGYTF. As DNA, the CDR3 is TGCGCCAGCAGCCAAGAGGGGAATTACTATGGCTACACCTTC. This rearrangement joins TRBV4-1 to TRBJ1-2; D ambiguous. CDR3 size: 14 residues. V was pared by 0 bases and J by 3 bases, with 8 bases between. From germline, CDR1 is MGHRA and CDR2 YSYEKL.

This sequence joins TRBV28 and TRBJ2-5; 11 bases line up with TRBD2. The ends lost 5 bases at V and 4 bases at J; junction bases unmatched: 3. Germline V gene lookup returns CDR1 MDHEN and CDR2 SYDVKM. The CDR3 runs to 14 residues. CDR3: CASSPSGRRETQYF. The CDR3, as DNA: TGTGCCAGCAGTCCTAGCGGGAGGAGAGAGACCCAGTACTTC.

The chain recombines TRBV15 with TRBJ2-3, with D possibly matching TRBD2 (5 bases). Trimming removed 1 base from V and 0 bases from J, with 5 bases in between. The V gene's germline CDR1 is LNHNV and CDR2 YYDKDF (reference sequence). This CDR3 is 14 amino acids long. In DNA form, the CDR3 reads TGTGCCACCAGCAGAGCGGGAAGCACAGATACGCAGTATTTT. It is translated as CATSRAGSTDTQYF.

This clone was observed once. The V call is TRBV7-9, the J call TRBJ2-2; D gene uncertain. The CDR3 runs 14 residues. V was trimmed by 5 bases and J by 0 bases, leaving 7 bases between them. Germline-derived CDR1 and CDR2 are SEHNR and FQNEAQ (reference sequence). CDR3 region: CASSASPNTGELFF. Here the CDR3 DNA reads TGTGCCAGCAGCGCCAGTCCGAACACCGGGGAGCTGTTTTTT.

The chain is built from TRBV7-2 and TRBJ2-5, with D perhaps TRBD1 (5 bases). V shed 4 bases and J shed 5 bases, with 11 bases lying between them. CDR3 length: 13 amino acids. CDR1 and CDR2 (germline): SGHTA, FQGNSA. CDR3 sequence reads: CASSSRGSETQYF. The CDR3 nucleotides read TGTGCCAGCAGCTCTAGGGGATCTGAGACCCAGTACTTC.

The chain links TRBV27 to TRBJ1-1, with TRBD1 matching over 7 bases. V was clipped by 5 bases and J by 8 bases; unmatched bases: 8. The CDR3 loop spans 13 amino acids. The V gene's germline CDR1 is MNHEY and CDR2 SMNVEV (reference sequence). Here the CDR3 reads CASSVGKGAEAFF. CDR3 bases: TGTGCCAGCAGTGTGGGGAAGGGGGCCGAAGCTTTCTTT.

This chain joins TRBV5-1 and TRBJ2-1, with D uncertain. The CDR3 has 13 residues. The V gene's germline CDR1 is SGHRS and CDR2 YFSETQ. Trimming shortened V by 4 bases and J by 6 bases, and 11 bases separated the two germline ends. The chain's CDR3 is CASSRPPGNEQFF. The CDR3 bases are TGCGCCAGCAGCCGACCCCCAGGCAATGAGCAGTTCTTC.